Below are 32 T cell receptor beta chains sequenced from a single sample in a study of OX40 agonist ivuxolimab in advanced cancers. Profiled with immunoSEQ multiplex PCR; TCRdb holds only in-frame clones, not every one. The sample lists 85,000 to 95,000 clones; 89% were seen once. Sequenced here: CD4+ or CD8+ T cells sorted from blood, sampled in a trial of the OX40 agonist ivuxolimab. The receptors come from an adult with an advanced solid tumor such as melanoma, head and neck, liver or kidney cancer.

The genes are TRBV4-2 and TRBJ1-4, with a weak D call TRBD1 (5 bases). V dropped 0 bases and J dropped 8 bases, with 19 bases sitting between them. The CDR3 is 17 amino acids. From germline, CDR1 is LGHNA and CDR2 YNFKEQ. The CDR3 DNA reads TGTGCCAGCAGCCAAGAGCCCAGACAGCGAGGTCGGGAAAAACTGTTTTTT. Protein product: CASSQEPRQRGREKLFF.

The chain recombines TRBV29-1 with TRBJ2-5, with TRBD2 matching 7 bases. The CDR3 has 14 amino acids. Germline V CDR1 and CDR2: SQVTM, ANQGSEA. J gave up 5 bases and V 7 bases, and 13 bases lay outside the gene matches. CDR3 in DNA: TGCAGCGGCAGGATCCCCGGGAGGCGGGAGACCCAGTACTTC. It translates to CSGRIPGRRETQYF.

The table lists this clone with a count of one. The rearrangement joins TRBV7-9 to TRBJ1-1; D remains ambiguous. CDR1 and CDR2 from the germline V gene are SEHNR and FQNEAQ (reference sequence). The CDR3 runs 13 residues. Trimming removed 1 base from V and 0 bases from J, with 3 bases in between. Here the CDR3 reads CASSLELNTEAFF. Written as DNA, the CDR3 is TGTGCCAGCAGCTTAGAGCTGAACACTGAAGCTTTCTTT. The full variable domain, in which reference TRBV7-9 and TRBJ1-1 provide the parts outside the CDR3, is DTGVSQNPRHKITKRGQNVTFRCDPISEHNRLYWYRQTLGQGPEFLTYFQNEAQLEKSRLLSDRFSAERPKGSFSTLEIQRTEQGDSAMYLCASSLELNTEAFFGQGTRLTVV.

The chain couples TRBV19 to TRBJ2-5, with D tentatively TRBD1 (6 bases). This CDR3 has 13 amino acids. V lost 6 bases to trimming and J lost 5 bases, with 13 bases between them. CDR1 and CDR2 (germline): LNHDA, SQIVND (reference sequence). The CDR3 region has the DNA TGTGCCAGTAGCATCAGGGGTTTTGAGACCCAGTACTTC. Translation gives CASSIRGFETQYF.

The chain couples TRBV30 to TRBJ2-4, with 7 bases identical to TRBD1. Germline CDR1 GTSNPN, CDR2 SVGIG (reference sequence). The length of the CDR3 is 13 residues. Trimming at V came to 3 bases and at J to 7 bases, leaving 6 bases not matched to a gene. The chain's CDR3 is CAWSPGTVNIQYF. The CDR3 nucleotides are TGTGCCTGGAGCCCCGGGACAGTGAACATTCAGTACTTC.

This clone was seen a single time. The J gene is TRBJ2-3, the V gene TRBV4-3; a possible D gene is TRBD2 (6 bases). V was cut by 0 bases and J by 5 bases, with 21 bases left in between. Germline V CDR1 and CDR2: LGHNA, YSLEER. The CDR3 has 18 amino acids. CDR3 loop: CASSQDVGGPTILDTQYF. The CDR3, as DNA: TGCGCCAGCAGCCAAGATGTCGGAGGGCCGACGATTTTAGATACGCAGTATTTT.

The V gene is TRBV7-3, the J gene TRBJ2-3, with 11 bases matching TRBD2. V lost 5 bases, J lost 0 bases, and 4 bases stayed unmatched. The CDR3 is 16 residues long. Germline values: CDR1 SGHTA, CDR2 FQGTGA. The CDR3 DNA reads TGTGCCAGCAGCCGACTAGCGGGGTCTAGCACAGATACGCAGTATTTT. It yields the protein CASSRLAGSSTDTQYF. Full variable domain (rest looked up from reference TRBV7-3 and TRBJ2-3): GAGVSQTPSNKVTEKGKYVELRCDPISGHTALYWYRQSLGQGPEFLIYFQGTGAADDSGLPNDRFFAVRPEGSVSTLKIQRTERGDSAVYLCASSRLAGSSTDTQYFGPGTRLTVL.

The CDR3 region is CASRRTAANTEAFF. Here the CDR3 DNA reads TGTGCCAGCAGAAGGACAGCCGCGAACACTGAAGCTTTCTTT. The rearrangement links TRBV6-1 to TRBJ1-1, with D possibly matching TRBD1 (6 bases). The CDR3 is 14 residues long. V was pared by 6 bases and J by 1 base, with 12 bases between. The germline V gene encodes CDR1 MNHNS and CDR2 SASEGT.

The genes are TRBV15 and TRBJ2-5; 9 bases align to TRBD2. The better agreement between TRBJ2-7 and the DNA end casts doubt on the J call. The CDR3 runs to 14 residues. CDR1 LNHNV and CDR2 YYDKDF come from the germline V gene (reference sequence). The CDR3 coding sequence is TGTGCCACCAGCCTGGCGGGGGGGCCGGGCGAGCAGTACTTC. It translates to CATSLAGGPGEQYF.

This chain connects TRBV14 to TRBJ2-7, with D unclear. The CDR3 sequence is 12 residues long. Trimming stripped 0 bases from V and 5 bases from J, with 5 bases between. Germline V CDR1 and CDR2: SGHDN, FVKESK. CDR3 loop: CASSQDFHEQYF. DNA for the CDR3: TGTGCCAGCAGCCAAGATTTCCACGAGCAGTACTTC.

The gene calls are TRBV18 and TRBJ2-7; D is tentatively TRBD1 or TRBD2 (5 bases each). The CDR3 is 14 amino acids. Germline values: CDR1 KGHSH, CDR2 LQKENI. The germline V and J ends were trimmed by 0 bases and 5 bases, with 11 bases remaining between them. In DNA, the CDR3 is TGTGCCAGCTCACCACCAGGGGAGTCCGACGAGCAGTACTTC. This gives the protein CASSPPGESDEQYF.

The gene calls are TRBV15 and TRBJ1-3; 12 bases align to TRBD1. Per germline, CDR1 LNHNV and CDR2 YYDKDF (reference sequence). This CDR3 has 16 amino acids. J lost 2 bases, V lost 3 bases, and 2 bases had no gene match. The CDR3 protein is CATSSGTGGTGNTIYF. The DNA of the CDR3 is TGTGCCACCAGCAGCGGGACAGGGGGCACTGGAAACACCATATATTTT.

This sequence joins TRBV6-6 and TRBJ1-2; D uncertain. From germline, CDR1 is MNHNY and CDR2 SVGAGI (reference sequence). The CDR3 runs 12 residues. The V gene lost 2 bases and the J gene lost 4 bases, with 5 bases spanning the gap. The CDR3 sequence: CASSYGVYGYTF. The CDR3 coding sequence is TGTGCCAGCAGTTACGGTGTCTATGGCTACACCTTC.

V gene TRBV29-1 combines with J gene TRBJ2-7; 7 bases match TRBD1. Trimming at V came to 5 bases and at J to 4 bases, leaving 8 bases not matched to a gene. The CDR3 is 13 residues long. Germline assignment: CDR1 SQVTM and CDR2 ANQGSEA. The CDR3 DNA reads as TGCAGCGTTTCCAGGGGGTTGGGGTACGAGCAGTACTTC. It specifies CSVSRGLGYEQYF.

This chain uses TRBV6-9 with TRBJ1-2, with D tentatively TRBD1 (5 bases). Trimming removed 6 bases at V and 4 bases at J, with 21 bases between. The CDR3 spans 16 residues. Per the germline V gene, CDR1 is MNHGY and CDR2 is SVAAGI. Here the CDR3 DNA reads TGTGCCAGCAGGAAAATCTGGGGGTCGTGGATCTATGGCTACACCTTC. Amino acids: CASRKIWGSWIYGYTF.

This chain joins TRBV27 and TRBJ1-1, with TRBD1 as a possible D gene (5 bases). Per germline, CDR1 MNHEY and CDR2 SMNVEV (reference sequence). V was shortened by 6 bases and J by 3 bases, with 26 bases between the two germline ends. The CDR3 runs 18 residues. The CDR3 nucleotides are TGTGCCAGCAGAGTACGTCCGGGGATGGGGGGTGTGGACACTGAAGCTTTCTTT. Amino acids: CASRVRPGMGGVDTEAFF.

The chain carries TRBV11-2 and TRBJ1-2; TRBD1 matches at 7 bases. The germline V gene has CDR1 SGHAT and CDR2 FQNNGV. This CDR3 is 15 amino acids long. Losses at the gene ends were 4 bases for V and 1 base for J; bases not matched to a gene: 6. The CDR3 DNA reads TGTGCCAGCAGCTCACCGGGACAGCTTAACTATGGCTACACCTTC. Protein: CASSSPGQLNYGYTF.

This chain connects TRBV5-4 to TRBJ2-7; no clear D. Trimming cost V 0 bases and J 1 base, with 2 bases left between them. Germline assignment: CDR1 SGHNT and CDR2 YYREEE (reference sequence). The CDR3 is made up of 12 amino acids. The CDR3 reads CASSLESYEQYF. The CDR3 nucleotides are TGTGCCAGCAGCTTGGAGTCCTACGAGCAGTACTTC.

The chain employs TRBV19 and TRBJ2-4, with D tentatively TRBD1 (6 bases). The length of the CDR3 is 15 residues. Germline CDR1 is LNHDA and CDR2 is SQIVND (reference sequence). V lost 7 bases and J 7 bases, leaving 20 bases between the germline ends. Here the CDR3 DNA reads TGTGCCAGTATGCCACAGGGAATTGAAGGTAACATTCAGTACTTC. Protein product: CASMPQGIEGNIQYF.

This chain joins TRBV10-1 and TRBJ1-5; TRBD1 matches 9 bases. V lost 5 bases and J lost 0; bases outside the gene matches: 5. This CDR3 spans 16 amino acids. Per the germline V gene, CDR1 is WNHNN and CDR2 is SYGVQD (reference sequence). The CDR3 is CASSMDRGSSNQPQHF. The CDR3 nucleotides are TGCGCCAGCAGTATGGACAGGGGCTCTAGCAATCAGCCCCAGCATTTT.

The rearrangement joins TRBV27 to TRBJ1-5; 7 bases fit TRBD1. Germline CDR1 reads MNHEY; CDR2 reads SMNVEV (reference sequence). J lost 5 bases, V lost 6 bases, and 13 bases had no gene match. The CDR3 sequence is 16 residues long. The CDR3 DNA reads TGTGCCAGCAGCCCTTCAGGGGACAGTTTACATCAGCCCCAGCATTTT. Translated: CASSPSGDSLHQPQHF.

The chain joins TRBV5-1 to TRBJ2-5; D remains unclear. Trimming removed 2 bases from V and 2 bases from J, with 4 bases in between. This CDR3 has 12 amino acids. Germline V gene data show CDR1 as SGHRS and CDR2 as YFSETQ. The CDR3 sequence: CASSLPQETQYF. Here the CDR3 DNA reads TGCGCCAGCAGCTTACCTCAAGAGACCCAGTACTTC. Full variable domain (missing parts from reference TRBV5-1 and TRBJ2-5): KAGVTQTPRYLIKTRGQQVTLSCSPISGHRSVSWYQQTPGQGLQFLFEYFSETQRNKGNFPGRFSGRQFSNSRSEMNVSTLELGDSALYLCASSLPQETQYFGPGTRLLVL.

The V and J genes are TRBV7-9 and TRBJ1-6; unclear D gene. Trimming pared 5 bases from V and 8 bases from J, leaving 10 bases between. CDR3 length: 13 amino acids. The germline CDR1 and CDR2 sequences are SEHNR and FQNEAQ (reference sequence). The CDR3 DNA is TGTGCCAGCAGCCCCCCCTGGGATTCACCCCTCCACTTT. It specifies CASSPPWDSPLHF.

The J gene is TRBJ1-2, the V gene TRBV7-3; D possibly corresponds to TRBD1 (5 bases). The CDR3 totals 13 residues. Germline values: CDR1 SGHTA, CDR2 FQGTGA. Deletions cut 0 bases from V and 3 bases from J, with 5 bases between. The CDR3 region is CASSLTQDYGYTF. CDR3 sequence (DNA): TGTGCCAGCAGCTTAACACAGGACTATGGCTACACCTTC.

The chain combines TRBV6-1 with TRBJ2-1; weak D call: TRBD1 (5 bases). Germline CDR1 reads MNHNS; CDR2 reads SASEGT. The CDR3 is made up of 11 amino acids. V lost 1 base, J lost 10 bases, and 5 bases lay in between. The DNA of the CDR3 is TGTGCCAGCAGTGAAGAGGGGGAGCAGTTCTTC. It is translated as CASSEEGEQFF.

V usage is TRBV4-3 and J usage is TRBJ2-7; tentatively, D is TRBD1 or TRBD2 (5 bases each). V lost 0 bases, J lost 6 bases, and 12 bases lay in between. The CDR3 length is 14 residues. Germline-derived CDR1 and CDR2 are LGHNA and YSLEER. CDR3 bases: TGCGCCAGCAGCCAAGAAGGGGAGCCGGGCGAGCAGTACTTC. Translating gives CASSQEGEPGEQYF.

The chain has TRBV7-2 and TRBJ2-7; D gene uncertain. CDR1 and CDR2 from the germline V gene are SGHTA and FQGNSA. This CDR3 region has 11 residues. Trimming shortened V by 0 bases and J by 9 bases, and 6 bases separated the two germline ends. CDR3 loop: CASSLAGRQYF. The CDR3 DNA reads TGTGCCAGCAGCTTAGCGGGAAGGCAGTACTTC. Looking up the rest from reference TRBV7-2 and TRBJ2-7 gives the full variable domain: GAGVSQSPSNKVTEKGKDVELRCDPISGHTALYWYRQSLGQGLEFLIYFQGNSAPDKSGLPSDRFSAERTGGSVSTLTIQRTQQEDSAVYLCASSLAGRQYFGPGTRLTVT.

The chain couples TRBV5-4 to TRBJ2-7, with D possibly called TRBD1 or TRBD2 (5 bases each). Trimming left V 3 bases short and J 0 bases short, with 19 bases between. CDR3 length: 17 residues. Germline V gives CDR1 SGHNT, CDR2 YYREEE (reference sequence). This CDR3 is CASSSRGRPDISYEQYF. In DNA, the CDR3 is TGTGCCAGCAGCTCCCGGGGACGGCCTGATATCTCCTACGAGCAGTACTTC.

The chain combines TRBV15 with TRBJ1-2; no definite D call. The V gene's germline CDR1 is LNHNV and CDR2 YYDKDF (reference sequence). There are 13 residues in the CDR3. The ends were cut back, 1 base at V and 2 bases at J, with 5 bases in the middle. This CDR3 reads CATSRGENYGYTF. In nucleotides, the CDR3 is TGTGCCACCAGCAGAGGGGAGAACTATGGCTACACCTTC.

The chain is built from TRBV7-9 and TRBJ1-1, with 7 bases fitting TRBD1. Trimming at V came to 3 bases and at J to 1 base, leaving 11 bases not matched to a gene. The CDR3 sequence is 17 residues long. Germline V gene data show CDR1 as SEHNR and CDR2 as FQNEAQ (reference sequence). The CDR3 DNA reads as TGTGCCAGCAGCTTGGGTGACAGGGTGTTTGGGAACACTGAAGCTTTCTTT. This translates into CASSLGDRVFGNTEAFF.

The chain combines TRBV7-6 with TRBJ1-1; D perhaps matches TRBD1 (5 bases). V lost 1 base and J lost 1, with 7 bases in between. Germline V gives CDR1 SGHVS, CDR2 FNYEAQ. There are 14 residues in the CDR3. This chain's CDR3 is CASSLGTGNTEAFF. The DNA for the CDR3 is TGTGCCAGCAGCTTAGGCACAGGGAACACTGAAGCTTTCTTT.

This chain joins TRBV11-2 and TRBJ1-3, with a possible D match to TRBD1 (5 bases). The length of the CDR3 is 16 residues. Trimming shortened V by 1 base and J by 0 bases, and 10 bases separated the two germline ends. In germline, CDR1 is SGHAT, CDR2 FQNNGV. CDR3 region: CASSLVLGGSGNTIYF. The CDR3 DNA is TGTGCCAGCAGCTTAGTTTTGGGGGGCTCTGGAAACACCATATATTTT.